This T cell receptor beta chain is drawn from a study of blood T cell repertoires in COVID-19. Study at large: The United States, Italy and Spain provided the acute and convalescent COVID-19 samples. The cDNA or gDNA used as material had been derived from T cells, B-cell-depleted T cells, or PBMCs.

V lost 0 bases and J lost 6; bases outside the gene matches: 10. This CDR3 contains 17 residues. Germline V CDR1 and CDR2: SGDLS, YYNGEE. Authors' data handling: From reference gene primer amplification, estimates of nucleated cell counts were derived. TCRdb's copy holds only in-frame clones and misses some; the assay was immunoSEQ multiplex PCR. The V and J calls and clone size are taken from that table; D and trimming were inferred from the DNA. The sample holds about 37,000 clones, around 86% seen once. This clone has a single count. Sequenced sample: peripheral blood. The TCR sequence derives from a man between 65 and 80 years old with acute or convalescent COVID-19. V usage is TRBV9 and J usage is TRBJ2-1, with 9 bases that match TRBD2. The CDR3 is CASSVATGSGGSNEQFF. CDR3 DNA: TGTGCCAGCAGCGTAGCTACCGGAAGCGGGGGGTCCAATGAGCAGTTCTTC.